The 18 T cell receptor beta chains below all came from one sample that was sequenced in a study of blood T cell repertoires in COVID-19 (TCRdb year 2020). Libraries were made using the immunoSEQ multiplex PCR assay. TCRdb re-hosts the immuneACCESS table, in-frame sequences only. Its copies lack some clones; in the studies checked, an unresolved V gene accounts for under half of them, and the cause for the rest is not known. This sample is represented by 50,000 to 60,000 clones; about 86% of them were singletons. Of the sample, around 9.1% falls within the top ten clones. Specimen: peripheral blood. Receptors were obtained from an elderly man with COVID-19, enrolled during active disease.

This clone was counted a single time. The chain uses TRBV4-1 and TRBJ2-5; the match to TRBD2 covers 11 bases. The length of the CDR3 is 15 residues. With V trimmed by 4 bases and J by 2 bases, 3 bases remained unmatched. Per the germline V gene, CDR1 is MGHRA and CDR2 is YSYEKL. The CDR3 loop is CASSRGTSGQETQYF. The CDR3 region has the DNA TGCGCCAGCAGCCGCGGGACTAGCGGACAAGAGACCCAGTACTTC.

Only a few counts were recorded for this clone. The chain uses TRBV19 and TRBJ1-1; D is undetermined. V was clipped by 5 bases and J by 1 base, with 8 bases between them. The length of the CDR3 is 13 residues. Looked up from germline, CDR1 is LNHDA and CDR2 is SQIVND (reference sequence). CDR3 sequence (DNA): TGTGCCAGTAGTCCTATAGCGAACACTGAAGCTTTCTTT. Translating gives CASSPIANTEAFF.

The V gene is TRBV3-1 (or the pseudogene TRBV3-2), the J gene TRBJ2-2; 12 bases align to TRBD2. Looked up from germline, CDR1 is LGHDT and CDR2 is YNNKEL (reference sequence). The CDR3 runs to 17 residues. With V trimmed by 4 bases and J by 6 bases, 9 bases remained unmatched. The CDR3 DNA follows: TGTGCCAGCAGCCCCCAAGAGACTAGCGGGAGAGCCGGGGAGCTGTTTTTT. It yields the protein CASSPQETSGRAGELFF.

The CDR3 protein is CASTPSGPVDTEAFF. The CDR3 DNA sequence: TGTGCCAGCACCCCCAGCGGACCAGTGGACACTGAAGCTTTCTTT. The chain combines TRBV5-5 with TRBJ1-1; D is ambiguous. Germline CDR1 and CDR2: SGHKS and YYEKEE (reference sequence). The CDR3 contains 15 residues. Trimming pared 6 bases from V and 3 bases from J, leaving 18 bases between.

The chain has TRBV19 and TRBJ2-3; 10 bases are a match to TRBD2. The germline CDR1 and CDR2 sequences are LNHDA and SQIVND (reference sequence). CDR3 length equals 16 residues. J was trimmed by 5 bases and V by 2 bases; bases with no gene match: 7. The CDR3 nucleotides are TGTGCCAGTAGTATATCAGCGGGAGGGCGTGAAGATACGCAGTATTTT. Encoded protein: CASSISAGGREDTQYF.

The chain links TRBV5-1 to TRBJ2-5, with 8 bases lining up with TRBD1. CDR3 length: 14 amino acids. Germline V lookup: CDR1 SGHRS, CDR2 YFSETQ. The V gene end was trimmed by 4 bases and the J gene end by 2 bases; junction bases not matched to a gene: 4. The CDR3 nucleotides are TGCGCCAGCAGCCCCCGACAGGGGCAAGAGACCCAGTACTTC. Translated: CASSPRQGQETQYF. The whole variable domain, remainder taken from reference TRBV5-1 and TRBJ2-5, is KAGVTQTPRYLIKTRGQQVTLSCSPISGHRSVSWYQQTPGQGLQFLFEYFSETQRNKGNFPGRFSGRQFSNSRSEMNVSTLELGDSALYLCASSPRQGQETQYFGPGTRLLVL.

V usage is TRBV24-1 and J usage is TRBJ1-3; the D is unclear. Trimming took 9 bases from V and 1 from J, leaving 3 bases between them. The CDR3 is made up of 11 amino acids. Germline CDR1 and CDR2: KGHDR and SFDVKD. This CDR3 reads CATQSGNTIYF. CDR3 DNA sequence: TGTGCCACCCAGTCTGGAAACACCATATATTTT.

This rearrangement joins TRBV5-5 to TRBJ1-1; 9 nucleotides line up with TRBD1. V trimming: 1 base; J trimming: 0 bases; junction bases outside the gene matches: 4. Germline-derived CDR1 and CDR2 are SGHKS and YYEKEE (reference sequence). This CDR3 is 16 amino acids long. This chain's CDR3 is CASSLMTGGVNTEAFF. The CDR3 DNA reads as TGTGCCAGCAGCTTGATGACAGGGGGAGTGAACACTGAAGCTTTCTTT.

The chain carries TRBV11-2 and TRBJ2-3, with 13 bases that match TRBD2. Germline V lookup: CDR1 SGHAT, CDR2 FQNNGV. Trimming took 5 bases from V and 4 from J; bases not matched to a gene: 9. The CDR3 covers 17 residues. The CDR3 reads CASSPTGLAGVADTQYF. DNA for the CDR3: TGTGCCAGCAGCCCAACAGGACTAGCGGGGGTCGCAGATACGCAGTATTTT. The full variable domain, in which reference TRBV11-2 and TRBJ2-3 provide the parts outside the CDR3, is EAGVAQSPRYKIIEKRQSVAFWCNPISGHATLYWYQQILGQGPKLLIQFQNNGVVDDSQLPKDRFSAERLKGVDSTLKIQPAKLEDSAVYLCASSPTGLAGVADTQYFGPGTRLTVL.

The rearrangement links TRBV19 to TRBJ2-5; tentatively, D is TRBD2 (5 bases). Germline loops: CDR1 LNHDA, CDR2 SQIVND (reference sequence). The CDR3 totals 13 residues. V lost 8 bases and J 2 bases, leaving 12 bases between the germline ends. In DNA form, the CDR3 reads TGTGCCAGTGCTGGGAGTGGGCAAGAGACCCAGTACTTC. Protein sequence: CASAGSGQETQYF. Full variable domain (rest looked up from reference TRBV19 and TRBJ2-5): DGGITQSPKYLFRKEGQNVTLSCEQNLNHDAMYWYRQDPGQGLRLIYYSQIVNDFQKGDIAEGYSVSREKKESFPLTVTSAQKNPTAFYLCASAGSGQETQYFGPGTRLLVL.

V is TRBV6-5 and J is TRBJ1-4; no definite D call. In germline, CDR1 is MNHEY, CDR2 SVGAGI. The CDR3 sequence is 15 residues long. V dropped 0 bases and J dropped 6 bases, with 11 bases sitting between them. CDR3 sequence (DNA): TGTGCCAGCAGTTACTCGGGCCCAACCTATGAAAAACTGTTTTTT. The encoded protein is CASSYSGPTYEKLFF.

This chain joins TRBV4-1 and TRBJ2-7, with D perhaps TRBD1 (7 bases). Between the trimmed V and J ends, which lost 2 bases and 6 bases, there was a span of 23 bases. The CDR3 is 17 amino acids. The germline gives CDR1 MGHRA, CDR2 YSYEKL. As DNA, the CDR3 is TGCGCCAGCAGCCAATCTCGAAGACAGGGAGGATTTGCCGAGCAGTACTTC. Translated, it gives CASSQSRRQGGFAEQYF.

The chain employs TRBV18 and TRBJ2-2; the match to TRBD2 covers 11 bases. Trimming removed 1 base from V and 5 bases from J; junction bases left unmatched: 3. Germline values: CDR1 KGHSH, CDR2 LQKENI. CDR3 length: 16 residues. The CDR3 DNA sequence: TGTGCCAGCTCACCACGGGCTAGCGGGAGGACCGGGGAGCTGTTTTTT. This codes for CASSPRASGRTGELFF.

This clone was recorded a few times. This chain links TRBV9 with TRBJ2-3, with TRBD2 as a possible D gene (7 bases). There are 15 residues in the CDR3. The ends were cut back, 3 bases at V and 1 base at J, with 12 bases in the middle. Germline CDR1 reads SGDLS; CDR2 reads YYNGEE. CDR3 sequence (DNA): TGTGCCAGCAGCGGCGGGGGCAGGGGCACAGATACGCAGTATTTT. It codes for CASSGGGRGTDTQYF.

The rearrangement links TRBV28 to TRBJ1-4, with a weak D call TRBD1 (5 bases). This CDR3 region has 15 residues. CDR1 and CDR2 (germline): MDHEN, SYDVKM. Trimming stripped 8 bases from V and 11 bases from J, with 24 bases between. The CDR3 DNA is TGTGCCAGCCATCACCCCATGGACAAGGCGCGGAAACTGTTTTTT. Encoded protein: CASHHPMDKARKLFF.

The chain has TRBV5-8 and TRBJ2-1, with D maybe TRBD2 (5 bases). V was trimmed by 4 bases and J by 6 bases, leaving 20 bases between them. CDR1 is SGHTS, CDR2 YDEGEE, per germline. The CDR3 covers 16 residues. The CDR3 spells CASSPKSRRKGNEQFF. CDR3 nucleotides: TGTGCCAGCAGCCCTAAATCGAGGAGGAAAGGCAATGAGCAGTTCTTC.

This clone was picked up one time. V and J are TRBV7-2 and TRBJ2-5, with 8 bases fitting TRBD2. This CDR3 is 14 amino acids long. V was pared by 4 bases and J by 2 bases, with 3 bases of the junction left unmatched. Germline CDR1 SGHTA, CDR2 FQGNSA. CDR3 in DNA: TGTGCCAGCAGCTCCGGACTAGCTCAAGAGACCCAGTACTTC. It encodes CASSSGLAQETQYF.

In this sample, this clone turned up once. The CDR3 DNA reads as TGCGCCAGCAGTTCCAGGGCCACCGGGGAGCTGTTTTTT. Encoded protein: CASSSRATGELFF. The chain joins TRBV10-2 to TRBJ2-2, with D maybe TRBD1 (5 bases). CDR1 and CDR2 (germline): WSHSY, SAAADI. V dropped 5 bases and J dropped 4 bases, with 8 bases sitting between them. The CDR3 is 13 residues long.